Presented here are 22 T cell receptor beta chains from one specimen sequenced in a study of shared clonotypes between healthy human individuals. Clones were read by immunoSEQ multiplex PCR, and TCRdb kept only the in-frame ones, dropping some. The data contain some 1 million clones, 65% to 80% of them seen just once; the ten biggest clones take up about 1.5%. The sample consisted of memory CD4+ T cells sorted from blood. Subset meaning: CD45RA-negative fraction. Receptor source: a man aged 18 to 30 in good health.

The chain has TRBV6-5 and TRBJ2-2; 7 bases are shared with TRBD1. After removal of 7 bases from V and 0 bases from J, the junction contained 2 bases not matched to a gene. The CDR3 loop spans 14 amino acids. The germline CDR1 and CDR2 sequences are MNHEY and SVGAGI. Here the CDR3 DNA reads TGTGCCAGCATCAGGGGGTCGAACACCGGGGAGCTGTTTTTT. Translating it yields CASIRGSNTGELFF.

This clone is a singleton in its sample. The chain has TRBV5-8 and TRBJ2-3; D is undetermined. Germline CDR1 reads SGHTS; CDR2 reads YDEGEE. Deletions cut 3 bases from V and 4 bases from J, with 6 bases between. CDR3 length equals 12 residues. Here the CDR3 DNA reads TGTGCCAGCAGCTCATGGTCAGATACGCAGTATTTT. Its translation is CASSSWSDTQYF.

V is TRBV5-1 and J is TRBJ2-7, with D perhaps TRBD2 (5 bases). With 3 bases removed from V and 1 base from J, the gap between germline ends came to 14 bases. The CDR3 runs to 15 residues. Germline CDR1 is SGHRS and CDR2 is YFSETQ. The CDR3: CASSWGDVRSYEQYF. CDR3 sequence (DNA): TGCGCCAGCAGCTGGGGAGATGTAAGGTCCTACGAGCAGTACTTC.

This clone was seen only a few times. The rearrangement links TRBV19 to TRBJ1-4; maybe TRBD1 (5 bases). The CDR3 consists of 15 residues. Trimming took off 4 bases at V and 8 bases at J, with 17 bases between the two ends. CDR1 and CDR2 from the germline V gene are LNHDA and SQIVND (reference sequence). In DNA form, the CDR3 reads TGTGCCAGTAGTAGGGACCCGGCCGCTCTAGAAAAACTGTTTTTT. Translating gives CASSRDPAALEKLFF.

The rearrangement joins TRBV5-8 to TRBJ2-7; D remains ambiguous. V gave up 2 bases and J gave up 3 bases, with 9 bases separating them. Germline V CDR1 and CDR2: SGHTS, YDEGEE. The CDR3 runs to 13 residues. CDR3: CASSFGAGYEQYF. The CDR3 DNA is TGTGCCAGCAGCTTCGGAGCCGGCTACGAGCAGTACTTC.

V usage is TRBV27 and J usage is TRBJ2-7, with D hard to call. The CDR3 loop spans 14 amino acids. The germline gives CDR1 MNHEY, CDR2 SMNVEV (reference sequence). V dropped 5 bases and J dropped 0 bases, with 11 bases sitting between them. The CDR3 protein is CASSPRASSYEQYF. The CDR3 DNA sequence: TGTGCCAGCAGTCCCCGGGCCAGCTCCTACGAGCAGTACTTC.

This clone has just one count. The chain couples TRBV4-1 to TRBJ1-2; 9 nucleotides agree with TRBD1. The CDR3 is 14 amino acids. In germline, CDR1 is MGHRA, CDR2 YSYEKL. V trimming: 4 bases; J trimming: 8 bases; junction bases outside the gene matches: 8. CDR3 amino acids: CASSLPGTGRGYTF. CDR3 DNA sequence: TGCGCCAGCAGCCTACCAGGGACAGGGAGAGGCTACACCTTC.

V usage is TRBV28 and J usage is TRBJ1-2; TRBD1 agrees at 7 bases. The germline V gene has CDR1 MDHEN and CDR2 SYDVKM. J lost 7 bases, V lost 6 bases, and 8 bases had no gene match. This CDR3 has 13 residues. Here the CDR3 reads CASRHGTAGGYTF. CDR3 sequence (DNA): TGTGCCAGCAGACACGGGACAGCCGGTGGCTACACCTTC.

The rearrangement links TRBV5-7 to TRBJ1-3; the D is unclear. TRBV5-7 qualifies as an ORF whose function is uncertain. This CDR3 is 14 amino acids long. V lost 7 bases and J 0 bases, leaving 11 bases between the germline ends. CDR3: CASPRTVSGNTIYF. The CDR3 region has the DNA TGTGCCAGCCCTAGGACGGTCTCTGGAAACACCATATATTTT.

The rearrangement joins TRBV7-2 to TRBJ1-6, with TRBD1 matching over 8 bases. This CDR3 region has 14 residues. Trimming removed 6 bases from V and 7 bases from J; junction bases left unmatched: 5. Germline-derived CDR1 and CDR2 are SGHTA and FQGNSA. CDR3 sequence (DNA): TGTGCCAGCAGTTCGGACAGGGTCAATTCACCCCTCCACTTT. This sequence encodes CASSSDRVNSPLHF.

V and J are TRBV5-1 and TRBJ1-4; D is uncertain. From germline, CDR1 is SGHRS and CDR2 YFSETQ. Trimming left V 4 bases short and J 8 bases short, with 18 bases between. The CDR3 covers 15 residues. CDR3 residues: CASSPERRAEEKLFF. For the CDR3, the DNA is TGCGCCAGCAGCCCCGAACGTAGGGCGGAAGAAAAACTGTTTTTT.

This clone was detected once. The chain employs TRBV11-2 and TRBJ2-2; D may be TRBD1 (5 bases). The V gene's germline CDR1 is SGHAT and CDR2 FQNNGV. The CDR3 runs 15 residues. V lost 1 base to trimming and J lost 2 bases, with 8 bases between them. In DNA form, the CDR3 reads TGTGCCAGCAGCTTAGGGACATACAACACCGGGGAGCTGTTTTTT. Amino acid sequence: CASSLGTYNTGELFF.

The J gene is TRBJ2-3, the V gene TRBV7-9, with D hard to call. The CDR3 is made up of 16 amino acids. CDR1 is SEHNR and CDR2 is FQNEAQ in the germline V gene (reference sequence). Between the trimmed V and J ends, which lost 8 bases and 5 bases, there was a span of 23 bases. CDR3 DNA: TGTGCCAGCGGGCACCTTGGACCCCTGGGTGGAGATACGCAGTATTTT. Its protein is CASGHLGPLGGDTQYF.

The chain has TRBV6-1 and TRBJ1-1; a weak D match, TRBD1 (6 bases). Per the germline V gene, CDR1 is MNHNS and CDR2 is SASEGT. The length of the CDR3 is 11 residues. Trimming shortened V by 6 bases and J by 7 bases, and 9 bases separated the two germline ends. The CDR3 DNA follows: TGTGCCAGCAGAAGACAGGTTGAAGCTTTCTTT. Residues: CASRRQVEAFF.

This chain links TRBV2 with TRBJ2-1, with TRBD2 matching over 8 bases. With 7 bases clipped from V and 2 bases from J, the junction kept 4 bases outside the gene matches. Germline V lookup: CDR1 SNHLY, CDR2 FYNNEI. The CDR3 contains 14 residues. The CDR3 loop is CASNRGRTYNEQFF. CDR3 sequence (DNA): TGTGCCAGCAACCGCGGGAGGACCTACAATGAGCAGTTCTTC. The entire variable domain, with the rest obtained from reference TRBV2 and TRBJ2-1, is as follows: EPEVTQTPSHQVTQMGQEVILRCVPISNHLYFYWYRQILGQKVEFLVSFYNNEISEKSEIFDDQFSVERPDGSNFTLKIRSTKLEDSAMYFCASNRGRTYNEQFFGPGTRLTVL.

The chain links TRBV5-4 to TRBJ1-2; D is ambiguous. Trimming pared 0 bases from V and 8 bases from J, leaving 17 bases between. The CDR3 covers 15 residues. Germline lookup yields CDR1 SGHNT and CDR2 YYREEE (reference sequence). CDR3 in DNA: TGTGCCAGCAGCTTGGAGGACCCCTCTACTTTGGGCTACACCTTC. Translation: CASSLEDPSTLGYTF.

The chain uses TRBV5-1 and TRBJ1-5, with D possibly being TRBD1 (6 bases). Germline assignment: CDR1 SGHRS and CDR2 YFSETQ. V lost 4 bases, J lost 7 bases, and 15 bases lay in between. The length of the CDR3 is 14 residues. The DNA of the CDR3 is TGCGCCAGCAGCCTGGACAGTCCCGCCCAGCCCCAGCATTTT. Its protein is CASSLDSPAQPQHF. Looking up the rest from reference TRBV5-1 and TRBJ1-5 gives the full variable domain: KAGVTQTPRYLIKTRGQQVTLSCSPISGHRSVSWYQQTPGQGLQFLFEYFSETQRNKGNFPGRFSGRQFSNSRSEMNVSTLELGDSALYLCASSLDSPAQPQHFGDGTRLSIL.

This rearrangement joins TRBV28 to TRBJ2-7; D gene unclear. The germline V gene encodes CDR1 MDHEN and CDR2 SYDVKM. Trimming took off 5 bases at V and 0 bases at J, with 11 bases between the two ends. This CDR3 contains 14 residues. For the CDR3, the DNA is TGTGCCAGCAGTATTTCGACACCCTCCTACGAGCAGTACTTC. It specifies CASSISTPSYEQYF.

V usage is TRBV7-9 and J usage is TRBJ2-3; 8 bases fit TRBD1. J gave up 4 bases and V 4 bases, and 10 bases lay outside the gene matches. The CDR3 has 16 residues. Germline lookup yields CDR1 SEHNR and CDR2 FQNEAQ (reference sequence). The CDR3 bases are TGTGCCAGCAGCTGGGAGGCAGGGGGCGCATCAGATACGCAGTATTTT. It is translated as CASSWEAGGASDTQYF.

This clone was counted many times. The gene calls are TRBV5-1 and TRBJ2-3; the match to TRBD2 covers 12 bases. The germline V gene encodes CDR1 SGHRS and CDR2 YFSETQ. The CDR3 has 14 amino acids. Trimming removed 3 bases from V and 5 bases from J; junction bases left unmatched: 1. As DNA, the CDR3 is TGCGCCAGCAGCTCGGGACTAGCGGGAGATACGCAGTATTTT. Amino acid sequence: CASSSGLAGDTQYF.

This chain uses TRBV7-2 with TRBJ1-4; D possibly corresponds to TRBD1 (6 bases). This CDR3 comprises 13 residues. Germline CDR1 and CDR2: SGHTA and FQGNSA. The V end was cut by 6 bases, the J end by 10 bases, with 15 bases between. CDR3 loop: CASSPSQGGKLFF. The CDR3 nucleotides are TGTGCCAGCAGTCCGTCCCAAGGGGGAAAACTGTTTTTT.

This clone turned up a few times. The V gene is TRBV4-1, the J gene TRBJ1-1, with D hard to call. The CDR3 covers 14 residues. Germline assignment: CDR1 MGHRA and CDR2 YSYEKL. With 4 bases removed from V and 1 base from J, the gap between germline ends came to 10 bases. This CDR3 is CASSPDGQNTEAFF. The CDR3 DNA reads as TGCGCCAGCAGCCCGGACGGGCAGAACACTGAAGCTTTCTTT.